Following are 16 T cell receptor beta chains from one sample sequenced in a study of blood T cells in healthy people across ages. Sample-barcoded 5' priming and a J-beta primer mix drove a second PCR of 7 to 11 cycles. TCRdb re-analysed the 5' RACE reads in MiXCR, keeping a single row per CDR3 protein. The sample includes 1,800,000 or so distinct CDR3 sequences, 35% to 50% seen only once; the top ten take roughly 23%. The source material was blood. The receptors come from a human donor in good health.

A few counts support this clonotype. The V gene is TRBV4-3, the J gene TRBJ1-4; D remains ambiguous. The CDR3 consists of 16 residues. Germline V gene lookup returns CDR1 LGHNA and CDR2 YSLEER. Between the trimmed V and J ends, which lost 4 bases and 0 bases, there was a span of 12 bases. CDR3 sequence (DNA): TGCGCCAGCAGCCGTTTATCATCCTCAACTAATGAAAAACTGTTTTTT. This translates into CASSRLSSSTNEKLFF.

This clonotype occurred a few times. The chain employs TRBV6-1 and TRBJ1-2; 9 bases agree with TRBD1. The CDR3 length is 14 residues. Germline V gives CDR1 MNHNS, CDR2 SASEGT. V shed 8 bases, J shed 4 bases, and the junction held 8 bases outside the gene matches. The CDR3: CASPGQGDFYGYTF. The CDR3 DNA sequence: TGTGCCAGCCCGGGACAGGGAGACTTCTATGGCTACACCTTC.

The chain combines TRBV20-1 with TRBJ2-1; the match to TRBD1 covers 9 bases. The V gene's germline CDR1 is DFQATT and CDR2 SNEGSKA (reference sequence). V lost 7 bases to trimming and J lost 9 bases; unmatched junction nucleotides: 13. CDR3 length: 14 amino acids. This CDR3 reads CSVTTGGGRGEQFF. The DNA of the CDR3 is TGCAGTGTCACTACAGGGGGCGGTCGGGGTGAGCAGTTCTTC.

The chain links TRBV20-1 to TRBJ2-3; 10 bases line up with TRBD2. V lost 6 bases to trimming and J lost 4 bases; unmatched junction nucleotides: 7. The length of the CDR3 is 14 residues. Germline CDR1 is DFQATT and CDR2 is SNEGSKA (reference sequence). The CDR3 reads CSAKRGGPSDTQYF. The DNA of the CDR3 is TGCAGTGCGAAGCGGGGGGGCCCCTCAGATACGCAGTATTTT.

This clonotype was counted only a few times. V gene TRBV20-1 combines with J gene TRBJ2-7; 10 nucleotides match TRBD1. The CDR3 runs 15 residues. The ends lost 1 base at V and 3 bases at J; junction bases unmatched: 6. The germline V gene encodes CDR1 DFQATT and CDR2 SNEGSKA (reference sequence). The DNA for the CDR3 is TGCAGTGCTAGAGCCGGGACAGGGGTTATCTACGAGCAGTACTTC. Protein: CSARAGTGVIYEQYF.

This sequence joins TRBV7-8 and TRBJ1-2; TRBD1 might be the D (5 bases). CDR1 is SGHVS, CDR2 FQNEAQ, per germline. Trimming shortened V by 0 bases and J by 3 bases, and 11 bases separated the two germline ends. The CDR3 loop spans 15 amino acids. The CDR3 coding sequence is TGTGCCAGCAGCTTAGCTAATCGAGGGGACTATGGCTACACCTTC. This encodes CASSLANRGDYGYTF.

With respect to this clonotype: It may be a read error: a sequence one base away is much more abundant. This sequence joins TRBV29-1 and TRBJ2-7; TRBD2 matches at 7 bases. The length of the CDR3 is 15 residues. Germline values: CDR1 SQVTM, CDR2 ANQGSEA. This CDR3 reads CSVPGRGTGTYGQYF. The CDR3 DNA follows: TGCAGCGTCCCTGGGCGGGGGACGGGTACCTACGGGCAGTACTTC.

V is TRBV29-1 and J is TRBJ1-1; D remains ambiguous. CDR1 and CDR2 from the germline V gene are SQVTM and ANQGSEA. V lost 2 bases, J lost 2 bases, and 9 bases lay in between. The CDR3 covers 13 residues. The CDR3 loop reads CSVERNSNTEAFF. For the CDR3, the DNA is TGCAGCGTTGAAAGGAACAGCAACACTGAAGCTTTCTTT.

This clonotype has a single count. The genes are TRBV12-3 or TRBV12-4 and TRBJ1-2; D might be TRBD1 (5 bases). Trimming stripped 6 bases from V and 7 bases from J, with 15 bases between. CDR3 size: 13 residues. The chain's CDR3 is CASSQLGGGGYTF. As DNA, the CDR3 is TGTGCCAGCAGCCAACTGGGGGGGGGTGGCTACACCTTC.

The J gene is TRBJ2-3, the V gene TRBV7-2; TRBD1 agrees at 9 bases. The CDR3 spans 16 residues. Germline V gene lookup returns CDR1 SGHTA and CDR2 FQGNSA. The trim removed 1 base at V and 6 bases at J, leaving 8 bases unmatched. This CDR3 reads CASSLETRTGADTQYF. CDR3 coding DNA: TGTGCCAGCAGCTTAGAGACCAGGACAGGGGCGGATACGCAGTATTTT.

V gene TRBV4-3 combines with J gene TRBJ1-4, with no clear D. The germline gives CDR1 LGHNA, CDR2 YSLEER. Trimming pared 6 bases from V and 3 bases from J, leaving 14 bases between. The CDR3 extends over 15 amino acids. In DNA form, the CDR3 reads TGCGCCAGCAGTCCCGGGCCTCGGCCTAATGAAAAACTGTTTTTT. Its translation: CASSPGPRPNEKLFF.

The chain joins TRBV20-1 to TRBJ1-2; a weak D match, TRBD1 (5 bases). This CDR3 contains 13 residues. The germline V and J ends were trimmed by 5 bases and 8 bases, with 18 bases remaining between them. CDR1 is DFQATT and CDR2 is SNEGSKA in the germline V gene (reference sequence). The CDR3 DNA reads TGCAGTGCTTCCGGGGCAGCGGGGGACGGCTACACCTTC. This translates into CSASGAAGDGYTF.

The chain joins TRBV6-5 to TRBJ1-4; TRBD1 might be the D (5 bases). V was shortened by 6 bases and J by 10 bases, with 18 bases between the two germline ends. This CDR3 comprises 14 residues. CDR1 MNHEY and CDR2 SVGAGI come from the germline V gene. This chain's CDR3 is CASRMGQGWGKLFF. CDR3 nucleotide sequence: TGTGCCAGCAGGATGGGGCAGGGTTGGGGAAAACTGTTTTTT.

This clonotype was observed a few times. The genes are TRBV4-3 and TRBJ2-3; 7 nucleotides align to TRBD2. The CDR3 contains 17 residues. V dropped 4 bases and J dropped 0; count of bases not matched to a gene: 10. Germline V lookup: CDR1 LGHNA, CDR2 YSLEER. The CDR3 region is CASSPRRAGTSTDTQYF. The CDR3 DNA reads TGCGCCAGCAGCCCCCGGAGAGCGGGGACTAGCACAGATACGCAGTATTTT.

For the CDR3, the DNA is TGCAGTGCTAGCGGTGCGGGGAGGACCCAGCATTTT. Encoded protein: CSASGAGRTQHF. The chain links TRBV20-1 to TRBJ1-5; D is unclear. The length of the CDR3 is 12 residues. V dropped 3 bases and J dropped 11 bases, with 14 bases sitting between them. Germline CDR1 DFQATT, CDR2 SNEGSKA (reference sequence).

The chain combines TRBV5-1 with TRBJ2-7; 8 bases agree with TRBD1. The CDR3 is 16 residues long. Germline V CDR1 and CDR2: SGHRS, YFSETQ. The ends lost 0 bases at V and 2 bases at J; junction bases unmatched: 7. The CDR3 reads CASSLGWTGIPYEQYF. In nucleotides, the CDR3 is TGCGCCAGCAGCTTGGGGTGGACAGGGATCCCCTACGAGCAGTACTTC.